The clone carrying this TCR beta chain was seen only once. Its antigen is not identified. Noted time point: week 35, safety follow-up. Topical imiquimod accompanied each vaccine dose, which consisted of 300 ug of mutant IDH1 20-mer peptide. Donors had new WHO grade 3 or 4 IDH1-mutant, ATRX-lost astrocytomas. Clones were sequenced by immunoSEQ multiplex PCR, and TCRdb holds only the in-frame ones, with some missing. The data hold 50,000 to 70,000 clones, with around 80% observed a single time. V gave up 6 bases and J gave up 1 base, with 16 bases separating them. This CDR3 has 15 residues. Germline assignment: CDR1 SGHAT and CDR2 FQNNGV. The data derive from a study of a mutant IDH1 vaccine in newly diagnosed glioma. Overall study: Vaccination began 4-6 weeks post radiotherapy alone, or with temozolomide cycles. Those enrolled had earlier been treated with radiotherapy, temozolomide, or both, mostly both.

Sequences were derived from PBMCs, sampled from a glioma patient whose treatment included an IDH1 peptide vaccine. The clonotype was recovered from a man in his thirties or forties with glioma. The V and J genes are TRBV11-2 and TRBJ2-7; a weak D match, TRBD1 (6 bases). The CDR3 DNA reads TGTGCCAGCAGTCCCGGACAGCTTTCATCCTACGAGCAGTACTTC. Protein product: CASSPGQLSSYEQYF.